This is a list of T cell receptor beta chains from one sample in a study of OX40 agonist ivuxolimab in advanced cancers. Using immunoSEQ multiplex PCR, the repertoire was profiled, and TCRdb retains in-frame clones only, with some absent. Of 74,000 or so clones listed, less than 95% are singletons. Sequenced material: CD4+ or CD8+ T cells sorted from blood, taken in a trial of the OX40 agonist ivuxolimab. The receptors come from an adult with an advanced solid tumor such as melanoma, head and neck, liver or kidney cancer. The CDR3 runs from the conserved cysteine through the conserved F or W. The D gene is left open where the match is weak. Only part of the rows carry a size: once, few, many, or a class if the clone is expanded.

>TRBJ2-2|NA|TRBV5-1|NA|13
CASSLQDTGELFF
TGCGCCAGCAGCTTACAGGATACCGGGGAGCTGTTTTTT
>TRBJ2-5|NA|TRBV5-1|NA|12
CASSLRSETQYF
TGCGCCAGCAGCTTACGATCCGAGACCCAGTACTTC
>TRBJ2-7|TRBD2|TRBV5-1|NA|14
CASSELAGRDEQYF
TGCGCCAGCAGCGAACTAGCGGGAAGGGACGAGCAGTACTTC
>TRBJ2-7|TRBD2|TRBV5-1|NA|17
CASSLVDGTSGTYEQYF
TGCGCCAGCAGCTTGGTGGACGGGACTAGCGGAACCTACGAGCAGTACTTC
>TRBJ2-1|NA|TRBV5-1|NA|14
CASSFLSSYNEQFF
TGCGCCAGCAGCTTTTTGAGCTCCTACAATGAGCAGTTCTTC
>TRBJ2-3|TRBD2|TRBV7-2|NA|17
CASSLNSVAGGADTQYF
TGTGCCAGCAGCTTAAACTCCGTAGCGGGGGGGGCAGATACGCAGTATTTT
>TRBJ2-3|NA|TRBV14|NA|14
CASSQLGGPDTQYF
TGTGCCAGCAGCCAGCTTGGCGGCCCAGATACGCAGTATTTT
>TRBJ2-5|NA|TRBV9|NA|15
CASSVGAIYQETQYF
TGTGCCAGCAGCGTAGGAGCGATATACCAAGAGACCCAGTACTTC
>TRBJ2-3|TRBD2|TRBV7-2|NA|15
CASTYAGGSTDTQYF
TGTGCCAGCACTTACGCGGGGGGCTCCACAGATACGCAGTATTTT
>TRBJ2-5|TRBD2|TRBV5-4|once|15
CASSGGPREVETQYF
TGTGCCAGCAGCGGAGGACCGCGGGAGGTAGAGACCCAGTACTTC
>TRBJ2-7|NA|TRBV6-5|NA|12
CASSQTVGGLYF
TGTGCCAGCAGCCAGACTGTCGGAGGGTTGTACTTC
>TRBJ2-7|TRBD1|TRBV7-2|NA|18
CASSTGAGGRTTLYEQYF
TGTGCCAGCAGCACGGGGGCAGGGGGCAGGACCACCCTCTACGAGCAGTACTTC
>TRBJ1-1|NA|TRBV5-4|NA|14
CASSLDGEDTEAFF
TGTGCCAGCAGCTTGGATGGTGAGGACACTGAAGCTTTCTTT
>TRBJ2-7|NA|TRBV11-3|NA|13
CASSLGQNIEQYF
TGTGCCAGCAGCTTAGGCCAAAATATCGAGCAGTACTTC
>TRBJ2-2|TRBD2|TRBV7-9|NA|18
CASSLRGTSGGNTGELFF
TGTGCCAGCAGCCTGAGAGGGACTAGCGGGGGAAACACCGGGGAGCTGTTTTTT
>TRBJ2-5|NA|TRBV2|NA|14
CASRPDTVQETQYF
TGTGCCAGCAGACCGGACACGGTACAAGAGACCCAGTACTTC
>TRBJ2-1|TRBD2|TRBV5-1|NA|13
CASSLRGDNEQFF
TGCGCCAGCAGCTTGCGGGGGGACAATGAGCAGTTCTTC
>TRBJ1-6|NA|TRBV2|NA|14
CASSPGGYNSPLHF
TGTGCCAGCAGCCCCGGGGGGTATAATTCACCCCTCCACTTT
>TRBJ2-5|TRBD2|TRBV4-3|NA|15
CASSQDRGGGETQYF
TGCGCCAGCAGCCAAGACCGGGGGGGCGGGGAGACCCAGTACTTC
>TRBJ1-2|TRBD1|TRBV7-8|NA|13
CASSLGDSHGYTF
TGTGCCAGCAGCTTAGGGGACAGCCATGGCTACACCTTC
>TRBJ2-5|NA|TRBV11-2|NA|14
CASSLGRGVGTQYF
TGTGCCAGCAGCTTAGGCAGGGGCGTTGGGACCCAGTACTTC
>TRBJ2-1|TRBD2|TRBV5-6|NA|15
CASSSVAGGVNEQFF
TGTGCCAGCAGCTCGGTAGCGGGAGGGGTTAATGAGCAGTTCTTC
>TRBJ1-2|TRBD1|TRBV7-2|few|14
CASSPRQGVGGYTF
TGTGCCAGCAGCCCCCGACAGGGGGTGGGTGGCTACACCTTC
>TRBJ2-4|NA|TRBV7-2|NA|13
CASSHGGETAQYF
TGTGCCAGCAGCCACGGAGGGGAAACGGCTCAGTACTTC
>TRBJ2-7|TRBD1|TRBV6-5|NA|14
CASRTFGTAYEQYF
TGTGCCAGCAGGACATTCGGGACAGCCTACGAGCAGTACTTC
>TRBJ2-5|TRBD2|TRBV5-1|NA|16
CASSQEWAGEQETQYF
TGCGCCAGCAGCCAGGAGTGGGCGGGGGAGCAAGAGACCCAGTACTTC
>TRBJ2-1|NA|TRBV7-6|NA|14
CASSLLGQKGEQFF
TGTGCCAGCAGCTTATTGGGGCAAAAGGGTGAGCAGTTCTTC
>TRBJ2-1|TRBD2|TRBV5-4|NA|15
CASSLAMAGDIEQFF
TGTGCCAGCAGCTTGGCCATGGCGGGAGATATTGAGCAGTTCTTC
>TRBJ2-3|NA|TRBV5-1|NA|15
CASQRAPEGTDTQYF
TGCGCCAGCCAGAGGGCCCCCGAGGGCACAGATACGCAGTATTTT
>TRBJ2-1|TRBD1|TRBV5-1|NA|16
CASSLPMTGLDNEQFF
TGCGCCAGCAGCTTACCGATGACAGGGTTAGACAATGAGCAGTTCTTC
>TRBJ2-7|NA|TRBV11-2|NA|12
CASSLEGHEQYF
TGTGCCAGCAGCTTAGAGGGCCACGAGCAGTACTTC
>TRBJ1-4|NA|TRBV7-9|NA|14
CASSLSPIPEKLFF
TGTGCCAGCAGCTTATCCCCCATCCCTGAAAAACTGTTTTTT